The 20 T cell receptor beta chains below come from one sample, sequenced in a study of T cell repertoires in cytomegalovirus infection. From the reads, TCRdb called clonotypes with MiXCR, one entry per CDR3 protein. The sample lists about 770,000 distinct CDR3 sequences; roughly 29% were seen once. Their antigens remain unidentified. Sample: cultured CD8+ T cells from PBMCs, taken from culture after CMV antigen stimulation. The receptors come from a human donor in good health (CMV status not recorded). Some clones in this sample may be carry-over from other donors' samples.

The chain has TRBV20-1 and TRBJ2-1; TRBD2 is a possible D gene (5 bases). CDR3 length: 13 residues. Germline V gives CDR1 DFQATT, CDR2 SNEGSKA (reference sequence). V was shortened by 1 base and J by 4 bases, with 8 bases between the two germline ends. The chain's CDR3 is CSARGLPYNEQFF. The CDR3 DNA sequence: TGCAGTGCTAGAGGACTACCTTACAATGAGCAGTTCTTC.

V gene TRBV12-3 or TRBV12-4 combines with J gene TRBJ1-1; TRBD1 matches at 9 bases. This CDR3 is 16 amino acids long. Germline trimming cut 9 bases from V and 3 bases from J; bases unmatched to any gene: 14. Here the CDR3 reads CASCPRDRERDTEAFF. The CDR3 DNA reads TGTGCCAGTTGCCCCCGGGACAGGGAACGGGACACTGAAGCTTTCTTT.

The J gene is TRBJ2-3, the V gene TRBV11-2; 8 bases agree with TRBD2. The CDR3 consists of 15 residues. J was trimmed by 5 bases and V by 2 bases; bases with no gene match: 6. Germline V gene lookup returns CDR1 SGHAT and CDR2 FQNNGV. The CDR3 DNA follows: TGTGCCAGCAGCTTAACCGGGGGGGCCATAGATACGCAGTATTTT. This encodes CASSLTGGAIDTQYF.

Concerning this clonotype: A read error may be the cause here, since a much bigger clone is one base away. The genes are TRBV5-1 and TRBJ2-7; TRBD2 might be the D (5 bases). Germline lookup yields CDR1 SGHRS and CDR2 YFSETQ. CDR3 length: 14 amino acids. Trimming removed 4 bases at V and 4 bases at J, with 15 bases between. For the CDR3, the DNA is TGCGCCAGCAGCCAGATACCGGAGGAGTACGAGCAGTACTTC. Encoded protein: CASSQIPEEYEQYF.

This clonotype showed up many times. J is TRBJ2-1 and V is TRBV27, with 7 positions matching TRBD2. V lost 5 bases, J lost 11 bases, and 3 bases stayed unmatched. The CDR3 has 11 residues. CDR1 and CDR2 from the germline V gene are MNHEY and SMNVEV (reference sequence). CDR3 loop: CASSIGGKQFF. The CDR3, as DNA: TGTGCCAGCAGTATCGGGGGGAAGCAGTTCTTC.

This clonotype was counted a few times. CDR3 sequence: CASSLMPGAVTEQYV. The CDR3, as DNA: TGCGCCAGCAGCCTAATGCCAGGGGCGGTCACCGAGCAGTACGTC. This sequence joins TRBV5-1 and TRBJ2-7; D may be TRBD1 (6 bases). Trimming took 4 bases from V and 6 from J, leaving 20 bases between them. The CDR3 has 15 residues. Per the germline V gene, CDR1 is SGHRS and CDR2 is YFSETQ.

In this sample, this clonotype turned up a few times. The gene calls are TRBV7-9 and TRBJ1-2, with D perhaps TRBD1 (6 bases). V was cut by 4 bases and J by 12 bases, with 27 bases left in between. The CDR3 is 16 residues long. Germline-derived CDR1 and CDR2 are SEHNR and FQNEAQ (reference sequence). The CDR3 DNA is TGTGCCAGCAGCTCGCTAGAAGCCTCGACAGGTCTGGGAGACACCTTC. It translates to CASSSLEASTGLGDTF.

The table lists this clonotype with many counts. The V gene is TRBV7-6, the J gene TRBJ2-1, with a weak D call TRBD2 (6 bases). V was trimmed by 5 bases and J by 8 bases, leaving 16 bases between them. CDR1 and CDR2 from the germline V gene are SGHVS and FNYEAQ. CDR3 size: 14 residues. In DNA form, the CDR3 reads TGTGCCAGCAGCCACGGACTAAGCCGCGATGAGCAGTTCTTC. The encoded protein is CASSHGLSRDEQFF.

This clonotype was counted ten times or more. This rearrangement joins TRBV7-8 to TRBJ2-5; 9 bases are shared with TRBD2. The ends lost 7 bases at V and 1 base at J; junction bases unmatched: 10. Looked up from germline, CDR1 is SGHVS and CDR2 is FQNEAQ. The CDR3 is made up of 16 amino acids. CDR3 coding DNA: TGTGCCAGCAAAGCGGGAGCGGGGGGTTCCCAAGAGACCCAGTACTTC. Translated, it gives CASKAGAGGSQETQYF.

The gene calls are TRBV7-3 and TRBJ1-3, with a possible D match to TRBD1 (5 bases). This CDR3 has 14 amino acids. Germline V gene lookup returns CDR1 SGHTA and CDR2 FQGTGA. Trimming removed 2 bases from V and 7 bases from J, with 12 bases in between. This CDR3 reads CASSLAFAGNTIYF. The CDR3 nucleotides read TGTGCCAGCAGCTTAGCGTTTGCAGGGAACACCATATATTTT.

The chain recombines TRBV5-4 with TRBJ1-1, with D perhaps TRBD1 (5 bases). Germline V gene lookup returns CDR1 SGHNT and CDR2 YYREEE (reference sequence). Trimming cost V 0 bases and J 7 bases, with 16 bases left between them. This CDR3 contains 15 residues. The CDR3 DNA reads TGTGCCAGCAGCTTGGTGCCGGGGGTGGAAGATGAAGCTTTCTTT. This codes for CASSLVPGVEDEAFF. The full variable domain, in which reference TRBV5-4 and TRBJ1-1 provide the parts outside the CDR3, is ETGVTQSPTHLIKTRGQQVTLRCSSQSGHNTVSWYQQALGQGPQFIFQYYREEENGRGNFPPRFSGLQFPNYSSELNVNALELDDSALYLCASSLVPGVEDEAFFGQGTRLTVV.

The V and J genes are TRBV4-1 and TRBJ2-5; D possibly matches TRBD1 or TRBD2 (5 bases each). Germline-derived CDR1 and CDR2 are MGHRA and YSYEKL. The CDR3 is 15 amino acids. Deletions cut 6 bases from V and 4 bases from J, with 18 bases between. CDR3: CASSFRLGTAETQYF. CDR3 nucleotide sequence: TGCGCCAGCAGTTTTCGTCTAGGGACGGCAGAGACCCAGTACTTC.

V usage is TRBV6-5 and J usage is TRBJ1-1, with TRBD1 identical over 7 bases. J was trimmed by 2 bases and V by 4 bases; bases with no gene match: 10. CDR3 length: 16 amino acids. CDR1 and CDR2 (germline): MNHEY, SVGAGI. CDR3 amino acids: CASSSNAGQRNTEAFF. The CDR3 nucleotides are TGTGCCAGCAGTTCCAACGCGGGACAGAGAAACACTGAAGCTTTCTTT.

The genes are TRBV6-2 or TRBV6-3 and TRBJ2-1; D not resolved. The germline V and J ends were trimmed by 0 bases and 9 bases, with 15 bases remaining between them. Germline V gene lookup returns CDR1 MNHEY and CDR2 SVGEGT. CDR3 length equals 15 residues. The DNA for the CDR3 is TGTGCCAGCAGTTACTCTGTGGGTACGCCTTTTGAGCAGTTCTTC. It codes for CASSYSVGTPFEQFF.

The chain has TRBV20-1 and TRBJ2-3; 10 bases map to TRBD2. This CDR3 contains 16 residues. The trim removed 0 bases at V and 2 bases at J, leaving 5 bases unmatched. Germline loops: CDR1 DFQATT, CDR2 SNEGSKA (reference sequence). The CDR3 nucleotides read TGCAGTGCTAGAGATCCAGCGGGGGGGTCCACAGATACGCAGTATTTT. Amino acid sequence: CSARDPAGGSTDTQYF.

The chain employs TRBV5-6 and TRBJ2-1, with no clear D. The germline CDR1 and CDR2 sequences are SGHDT and YYEEEE. The V end lost 1 base, the J end lost 0 bases, and 5 bases lay between the germline ends. The CDR3 extends over 14 amino acids. For the CDR3, the DNA is TGTGCCAGCAGCTTGTTTTGCTCCTACAATGAGCAGTTCTTC. This encodes CASSLFCSYNEQFF.

The chain recombines TRBV6-6 with TRBJ1-5; D unclear. CDR3 length: 17 amino acids. With 5 bases removed from V and 0 bases from J, the gap between germline ends came to 17 bases. Germline loops: CDR1 MNHNY, CDR2 SVGAGI (reference sequence). The CDR3 coding sequence is TGTGCCAGCAGTGAGGCTAGGACGGCTTATAGCAATCAGCCCCAGCATTTT. Translated, it gives CASSEARTAYSNQPQHF.

In DNA, the CDR3 is TGTGCCAGCAGTTCCCAACCGTACGGGGGAGGAGAGACCCAGTACTTC. It specifies CASSSQPYGGGETQYF. The V and J genes are TRBV6-5 and TRBJ2-5; TRBD2 might be the D (6 bases). The V end lost 4 bases, the J end lost 4 bases, and 19 bases lay between the germline ends. The germline V gene has CDR1 MNHEY and CDR2 SVGAGI. This CDR3 spans 16 amino acids.

Note on this clonotype: Compared with germline, one end of the junction differs, possibly owing to a read error. This rearrangement joins TRBV4-1 to TRBJ2-7; D not certain. CDR3 length: 15 amino acids. In germline, CDR1 is MGHRA, CDR2 YSYEKL. The CDR3 spells CASSQELDGSYELYF. Here the CDR3 DNA reads TGCGCCAGCAGCCAAGAGCTTGACGGCTCCTACGAGCTGTACTTC.

This clonotype has a handful of counts. The chain recombines TRBV7-9 with TRBJ1-3, with D uncertain. Trimming took off 2 bases at V and 4 bases at J, with 15 bases between the two ends. CDR1 and CDR2 from the germline V gene are SEHNR and FQNEAQ (reference sequence). The CDR3 consists of 16 residues. The CDR3 DNA reads TGTGCCAGCAGCTTACCGACACCGAAATCCGGAAACACCATATATTTT. Protein product: CASSLPTPKSGNTIYF. Complete variable domain (other parts from reference TRBV7-9 and TRBJ1-3): DTGVSQNPRHKITKRGQNVTFRCDPISEHNRLYWYRQTLGQGPEFLTYFQNEAQLEKSRLLSDRFSAERPKGSFSTLEIQRTEQGDSAMYLCASSLPTPKSGNTIYFGEGSWLTVV.